These 25 T cell receptor beta chains came from one sample sequenced in a study of cytomegalovirus exposure and HLA in healthy donors. Primers included in the PCR were 60 Vbeta and 13 Jbeta primers. Using immunoSEQ multiplex PCR, the repertoire was profiled, and TCRdb retains in-frame clones only, with some absent. The sample contains some 110,000 clones, around 80% of which appear only once. The source material was PBMCs. The receptor source for this set is a man aged 40-50 years in good health and CMV-seronegative.

This rearrangement joins TRBV28 to TRBJ1-4; 9 bases match TRBD1. J was trimmed by 8 bases and V by 5 bases; bases with no gene match: 6. This CDR3 spans 14 amino acids. The V gene's germline CDR1 is MDHEN and CDR2 SYDVKM. The CDR3 sequence is CASSQDRGREKLFF. The CDR3 region has the DNA TGTGCCAGCAGTCAGGACAGGGGCCGAGAAAAACTGTTTTTT. The full variable domain, completed using reference TRBV28 and TRBJ1-4, is DVKVTQSSRYLVKRTGEKVFLECVQDMDHENMFWYRQDPGLGLRLIYFSYDVKMKEKGDIPEGYSVSREKKERFSLILESASTNQTSMYLCASSQDRGREKLFFGSGTQLSVL.

This clone showed up just a few times. The genes are TRBV5-1 and TRBJ2-1; the match to TRBD2 covers 10 bases. V dropped 4 bases and J dropped 5; count of bases not matched to a gene: 6. The CDR3 is 15 residues long. CDR1 is SGHRS, CDR2 YFSETQ, per germline. CDR3 sequence: CASSLSGGSNNEQFF. The CDR3 coding sequence is TGCGCCAGCAGCCTTAGCGGGGGGTCGAACAATGAGCAGTTCTTC. The complete variable domain, with remaining parts taken from reference TRBV5-1 and TRBJ2-1, reads KAGVTQTPRYLIKTRGQQVTLSCSPISGHRSVSWYQQTPGQGLQFLFEYFSETQRNKGNFPGRFSGRQFSNSRSEMNVSTLELGDSALYLCASSLSGGSNNEQFFGPGTRLTVL.

The rearrangement joins TRBV7-7 to TRBJ2-1; 10 nucleotides agree with TRBD2. J gave up 4 bases and V 4 bases, and 7 bases lay outside the gene matches. CDR1 and CDR2 from the germline V gene are SSHAT and FNYEAQ (reference sequence). This CDR3 spans 16 amino acids. The CDR3 reads CASSSTPGLAYNEQFF. The CDR3 region has the DNA TGTGCCAGCAGCTCTACTCCGGGACTAGCGTACAATGAGCAGTTCTTC.

The rearrangement uses TRBV28 and TRBJ2-2; 7 bases agree with TRBD2. The junction had 9 bases not matched to a gene; V was cut back by 6 bases and J by 5 bases. Germline assignment: CDR1 MDHEN and CDR2 SYDVKM. CDR3 size: 15 residues. The CDR3 loop is CASRDRGGRTGELFF. CDR3 coding DNA: TGTGCCAGCAGAGACCGCGGGGGACGGACCGGGGAGCTGTTTTTT.

The chain carries TRBV5-1 and TRBJ2-3; 9 bases match TRBD1. The junction had 8 bases not matched to a gene; V was cut back by 3 bases and J by 0 bases. Germline values: CDR1 SGHRS, CDR2 YFSETQ. The CDR3 has 17 amino acids. The CDR3 sequence: CASSSGQGSRSTDTQYF. For the CDR3, the DNA is TGCGCCAGCAGCTCGGGACAGGGTTCACGGAGCACAGATACGCAGTATTTT. Full variable domain (missing parts from reference TRBV5-1 and TRBJ2-3): KAGVTQTPRYLIKTRGQQVTLSCSPISGHRSVSWYQQTPGQGLQFLFEYFSETQRNKGNFPGRFSGRQFSNSRSEMNVSTLELGDSALYLCASSSGQGSRSTDTQYFGPGTRLTVL.

The gene calls are TRBV19 and TRBJ1-1; 8 bases align to TRBD1. This CDR3 contains 15 residues. Germline lookup yields CDR1 LNHDA and CDR2 SQIVND (reference sequence). With 5 bases clipped from V and 0 bases from J, the junction kept 5 bases outside the gene matches. The CDR3 DNA reads as TGTGCCAGTAGTCTAGGGACAGGATTGAACACTGAAGCTTTCTTT. The encoded protein is CASSLGTGLNTEAFF. Complete variable domain (other parts from reference TRBV19 and TRBJ1-1): DGGITQSPKYLFRKEGQNVTLSCEQNLNHDAMYWYRQDPGQGLRLIYYSQIVNDFQKGDIAEGYSVSREKKESFPLTVTSAQKNPTAFYLCASSLGTGLNTEAFFGQGTRLTVV.

The rearrangement links TRBV6-1 to TRBJ1-1; TRBD1 is a possible D gene (6 bases). In germline, CDR1 is MNHNS, CDR2 SASEGT. This CDR3 spans 14 amino acids. The V gene lost 4 bases and the J gene lost 6 bases, with 15 bases spanning the gap. The CDR3 sequence: CASSGNQGRAEAFF. CDR3 in DNA: TGTGCCAGCAGTGGGAACCAGGGGAGGGCTGAAGCTTTCTTT.

This chain joins TRBV6-1 and TRBJ2-7; tentatively, D is TRBD2 (6 bases). The germline V and J ends were trimmed by 6 bases and 5 bases, with 20 bases remaining between them. The CDR3 length is 15 residues. In germline, CDR1 is MNHNS, CDR2 SASEGT. In DNA, the CDR3 is TGTGCCAGCAGGATAGGGACTGGTATAGGGGACGAGCAGTACTTC. Its protein product is CASRIGTGIGDEQYF.

This clone was seen just once. The V call is TRBV27, the J call TRBJ1-2; TRBD1 aligns across 7 bases. V lost 4 bases and J lost 6; bases outside the gene matches: 5. This CDR3 is 13 amino acids long. Germline V gene lookup returns CDR1 MNHEY and CDR2 SMNVEV (reference sequence). This CDR3 is CASSSSGGDGYTF. CDR3 DNA: TGTGCCAGCAGTTCTTCAGGGGGAGATGGCTACACCTTC.

V is TRBV5-4 and J is TRBJ2-5; 8 bases are shared with TRBD2. J was trimmed by 2 bases and V by 5 bases; bases with no gene match: 8. This CDR3 has 15 amino acids. Germline V gene data show CDR1 as SGHNT and CDR2 as YYREEE (reference sequence). For the CDR3, the DNA is TGTGCCAGCAGAAAACGGGGGGGAACACAAGAGACCCAGTACTTC. Translation: CASRKRGGTQETQYF.

The V gene is TRBV9, the J gene TRBJ1-3, with D possibly TRBD1 on 6 matching bases. V was clipped by 2 bases and J by 4 bases, with 13 bases between them. This CDR3 is 15 amino acids long. Germline V gene lookup returns CDR1 SGDLS and CDR2 YYNGEE. In DNA, the CDR3 is TGTGCCAGCAGCGTGGCCCAGGGGCCCGGAAACACCATATATTTT. This gives the protein CASSVAQGPGNTIYF.

The rearrangement uses TRBV19 and TRBJ1-3, with 8 bases matching TRBD1. The CDR3 consists of 13 residues. V dropped 3 bases and J dropped 9; count of bases not matched to a gene: 4. Germline-derived CDR1 and CDR2 are LNHDA and SQIVND (reference sequence). The CDR3: CASSIGQGTTIYF. The CDR3 DNA is TGTGCCAGTAGTATTGGACAGGGTACCACCATATATTTT. Full variable domain (rest looked up from reference TRBV19 and TRBJ1-3): DGGITQSPKYLFRKEGQNVTLSCEQNLNHDAMYWYRQDPGQGLRLIYYSQIVNDFQKGDIAEGYSVSREKKESFPLTVTSAQKNPTAFYLCASSIGQGTTIYFGEGSWLTVV.

This sequence joins TRBV29-1 and TRBJ2-5; D perhaps matches TRBD2 (7 bases). Trimming took off 7 bases at V and 9 bases at J, with 15 bases between the two ends. The CDR3 sequence is 11 residues long. Per germline, CDR1 SQVTM and CDR2 ANQGSEA. The CDR3 DNA sequence: TGCAGCGGGTTAGGGGGAGGGTCCCAGTACTTC. Its translation is CSGLGGGSQYF.

Comments on this clone: The sample has other DNA sequences that encode this CDR3 too. The gene calls are TRBV19 and TRBJ2-5, with a possible D match to TRBD2 (5 bases). With 1 base removed from V and 2 bases from J, the gap between germline ends came to 17 bases. CDR1 and CDR2 (germline): LNHDA, SQIVND (reference sequence). The CDR3 has 17 amino acids. CDR3 sequence (DNA): TGTGCCAGTAGTATAGGAGGGAGCTGGTCGGGTCAAGAGACCCAGTACTTC. Its translation is CASSIGGSWSGQETQYF.

The chain couples TRBV6-5 to TRBJ2-7; 7 bases line up with TRBD1. This CDR3 has 13 residues. J lost 3 bases, V lost 2 bases, and 1 base had no gene match. CDR1 and CDR2 from the germline V gene are MNHEY and SVGAGI. CDR3 DNA: TGTGCCAGCAGTTACAACAGGGGCTACGAGCAGTACTTC. Protein product: CASSYNRGYEQYF.

This chain links TRBV9 with TRBJ2-2, with D maybe TRBD2 (6 bases). Germline assignment: CDR1 SGDLS and CDR2 YYNGEE. The CDR3 has 16 residues. The ends were cut back, 0 bases at V and 4 bases at J, with 13 bases in the middle. This chain's CDR3 is CASSVVEGRATGELFF. The CDR3 coding sequence is TGTGCCAGCAGCGTAGTGGAGGGGAGAGCCACCGGGGAGCTGTTTTTT.

Notes on this clone: Its ends do not fully match the called genes, so a read error is possible. J is TRBJ2-3 and V is TRBV5-1, with D perhaps matching TRBD2 (5 bases). CDR3 length equals 14 residues. Looked up from germline, CDR1 is SGHRS and CDR2 is YFSETQ. The CDR3 protein is CASSLGASRDTQYF. The DNA for the CDR3 is TGCGCCAGCAGCTTAGGCGCTAGCAGAGATACGCAGTATTTT.

The V and J genes are TRBV6-1 and TRBJ2-1; 7 bases match TRBD2. Germline values: CDR1 MNHNS, CDR2 SASEGT. V trimming: 5 bases; J trimming: 4 bases; junction bases outside the gene matches: 8. CDR3 size: 15 residues. The chain's CDR3 is CASSRGLVRYNEQFF. CDR3 coding DNA: TGTGCCAGCAGTCGTGGACTAGTGCGTTACAATGAGCAGTTCTTC.

The gene calls are TRBV5-3 and TRBJ1-1; the D gene is possibly TRBD1 (5 bases). TRBV5-3 is identified as an open reading frame with a role that is uncertain. The CDR3 has 14 residues. Deletions cut 7 bases from V and 1 base from J, with 14 bases between. CDR3 protein: CARQRRARNTEAFF. As DNA, the CDR3 is TGTGCCAGACAACGCAGGGCTAGGAACACTGAAGCTTTCTTT.

The sample holds a few counts of this clone. The V and J genes are TRBV4-1 and TRBJ2-7; TRBD1 agrees at 7 bases. CDR1 MGHRA and CDR2 YSYEKL come from the germline V gene. The trim removed 0 bases at V and 7 bases at J, leaving 6 bases unmatched. CDR3 length equals 14 residues. The CDR3, as DNA: TGCGCCAGCAGCCAAGAACAGGGGTCGAGAGAGCAGTACTTC. This sequence encodes CASSQEQGSREQYF.

J is TRBJ1-1 and V is TRBV5-4; 7 bases match TRBD1. Germline CDR1 is SGHNT and CDR2 is YYREEE (reference sequence). J gave up 5 bases and V 4 bases, and 5 bases lay outside the gene matches. The CDR3 runs to 13 residues. This chain's CDR3 is CASSLQGWTEAFF. The CDR3, as DNA: TGTGCCAGCAGCCTACAGGGGTGGACTGAAGCTTTCTTT.

This clone was detected only a few times. The J gene is TRBJ2-2, the V gene TRBV7-9; TRBD2 matches at 8 bases. This CDR3 is 16 amino acids long. Germline assignment: CDR1 SEHNR and CDR2 FQNEAQ (reference sequence). After removal of 5 bases from V and 4 bases from J, the junction contained 9 bases not matched to a gene. This chain's CDR3 is CASSVPGLVGTGELFF. In DNA, the CDR3 is TGTGCCAGCAGCGTTCCGGGACTAGTTGGCACCGGGGAGCTGTTTTTT.

The V and J genes are TRBV15 and TRBJ1-5; perhaps TRBD1 as D (5 bases). Between the trimmed V and J ends, which lost 0 bases and 12 bases, there was a span of 15 bases. Germline CDR1 reads LNHNV; CDR2 reads YYDKDF (reference sequence). The CDR3 is made up of 14 amino acids. The chain's CDR3 is CATSRDPSGGSQHF. CDR3 DNA: TGTGCCACCAGCAGAGATCCTAGCGGGGGGAGCCAGCATTTT.

This chain joins TRBV19 and TRBJ1-2, with D possibly TRBD1 on 5 matching bases. V was trimmed by 9 bases and J by 4 bases, leaving 18 bases between them. In germline, CDR1 is LNHDA, CDR2 SQIVND (reference sequence). The CDR3 has 14 amino acids. The CDR3 DNA reads TGTGCCAGCAATCCCGGGGGGGGAGGCTATGGCTACACCTTC. This encodes CASNPGGGGYGYTF.

This CDR3 is CASSLASGATGELFF. CDR3 DNA: TGTGCCAGCAGCTTGGCTAGCGGGGCCACCGGGGAGCTGTTTTTT. The chain links TRBV5-4 to TRBJ2-2, with TRBD2 identical over 9 bases. The CDR3 is made up of 15 amino acids. Unmatched junction bases numbered 1, after V lost 0 bases and J lost 4 bases. Germline loops: CDR1 SGHNT, CDR2 YYREEE (reference sequence).